The rows below give T cell receptor beta chains drawn from one sample of a study of shared clonotypes between healthy human individuals. Libraries were prepared by immunoSEQ multiplex PCR; TCRdb keeps only in-frame clonotypes and omits some of them. Here the sample spans roughly 500,000 clones, 81% being singletons. Material for sequencing was PBMCs. The receptors here all came from a woman between 40 and 50 years old in good health. Some clones in this sample may be carry-over from other donors' samples. CDR3s include the opening cysteine and the closing phenylalanine or tryptophan. The D gene is left open where the match is weak. Only some rows state a clone size, as once, few, many or a class for expanded clones.

d_call clone_size j_call v_call cdr3_aa cdr3_nt
. . TRBJ1-2 TRBV23-1 CASSRPRANYGYTF TGCGCCAGCAGTCGACCCAGGGCAAACTATGGCTACACCTTC
. . TRBJ1-5 TRBV28 CASGRGVNQPQHF TGTGCCAGCGGACGGGGAGTCAATCAGCCCCAGCATTTT
. . TRBJ2-7 TRBV30 CAWSPGGNEQYF TGTGCCTGGAGTCCAGGGGGGAACGAGCAGTACTTC
TRBD1 . TRBJ2-7 TRBV7-2 CASSLSQGAGNEQYF TGTGCCAGCAGCTTATCACAGGGGGCGGGCAACGAGCAGTACTTC
. . TRBJ1-5 TRBV28 CASSFNNQPQHF TGTGCCAGCAGTTTTAATAATCAGCCCCAGCATTTT
. . TRBJ2-7 TRBV7-9 CASSSSRGLGFSYEQYF TGTGCCAGCAGCTCCTCCCGAGGCCTCGGGTTCTCTTACGAGCAGTACTTC
. . TRBJ2-7 TRBV4-1 CASSQLRGWAYEQYF TGCGCCAGCAGCCAATTAAGGGGTTGGGCCTACGAGCAGTACTTC
. . TRBJ1-2 TRBV5-1 CASSSTGSDYGYTF TGCGCCAGCAGCTCAACAGGGTCCGACTATGGCTACACCTTC
TRBD2 once TRBJ2-1 TRBV7-9 CASSYGGTRAGNEQFF TGTGCCAGCAGCTACGGAGGGACTAGAGCGGGCAATGAGCAGTTCTTC
TRBD1 . TRBJ2-3 TRBV29-1 CSVEGRDRGTDTQYF TGCAGCGTCGAGGGCCGGGACAGGGGCACAGATACGCAGTATTTT
TRBD1 . TRBJ2-5 TRBV9 CASSGGTGGETQYF TGTGCCAGCAGCGGCGGGACAGGGGGAGAGACCCAGTACTTC
TRBD1 . TRBJ2-1 TRBV28 CASSFSGTGSNEQFF TGTGCCAGCAGTTTTTCCGGGACAGGGTCCAATGAGCAGTTCTTC
. . TRBJ2-7 TRBV5-1 CASSLLSGSEQYF TGCGCCAGCAGCCTACTCTCTGGATCCGAGCAGTACTTC
. once TRBJ2-4 TRBV7-9 CASSPIRGSAKNIQYF TGTGCCAGCAGCCCCATTCGAGGTTCTGCCAAAAACATTCAGTACTTC
TRBD1 . TRBJ1-2 TRBV28 CASTPLEAGGSYGYTF TGTGCCAGCACCCCACTGGAGGCAGGGGGCTCCTATGGCTACACCTTC
TRBD2 . TRBJ2-3 TRBV6-5 CASSAGLARRGTQYF TGTGCCAGCAGTGCGGGACTAGCTCGCCGTGGTACGCAGTATTTT
. once TRBJ2-2 TRBV15 CATSRDYTGELFF TGTGCCACCAGCAGAGATTACACCGGGGAGCTGTTTTTT
TRBD2 . TRBJ2-5 TRBV27 CASSRLAGEETQYF TGTGCCAGCAGTCGACTAGCGGGAGAAGAGACCCAGTACTTC
. . TRBJ2-7 TRBV4-3 CASSQDLPGTRMGEQYF TGCGCCAGCAGCCAAGATCTACCAGGGACCCGGATGGGAGAGCAGTACTTC
. . TRBJ1-2 TRBV25-1 CASSGWDNEAGYTF TGTGCCAGCAGTGGATGGGACAATGAGGCTGGCTACACCTTC
. . TRBJ2-3 TRBV2 CASSDPRGADTQYF TGTGCCAGCAGTGATCCTAGAGGAGCAGATACGCAGTATTTT
TRBD2 . TRBJ2-1 TRBV4-1 CASSQVLAAPLF TGCGCCAGCAGCCAAGTCCTAGCGGCCCCCCTCTTC
. once TRBJ2-7 TRBV10-3 CAIGGVRTPEQYF TGTGCCATAGGAGGGGTCAGGACCCCCGAGCAGTACTTC
TRBD2 . TRBJ2-7 TRBV29-1 CSVEGLAGFYEQYF TGCAGCGTAGAGGGACTAGCGGGTTTCTACGAGCAGTACTTC
. . TRBJ2-2 TRBV30 CASPGQTNTGELFF TGTGCCTCCCCCGGGCAGACGAACACCGGGGAGCTGTTTTTT
. . TRBJ1-3 TRBV10-2 CASSDGGNSGNTIYF TGCGCCAGCAGTGATGGAGGGAACTCTGGAAACACCATATATTTT